These T cell receptor beta chains were read from a single sample in a study of blood T cell repertoires in COVID-19. TCRdb keeps only in-frame clones here, not all; method: immunoSEQ multiplex PCR. The sample shows 63,000 or so clones, 85% to 90% of them seen only once. The sequenced material came from peripheral blood. These receptors were obtained from a man aged 60 to 75 with acute or convalescent COVID-19. The CDR3 runs from the conserved cysteine through the conserved F or W. Fields, in order: clone size, D gene, V gene, J gene, CDR3 protein, CDR3 DNA. The D gene is left open where the match is weak. A clone size is listed for some rows: how often the clone was seen (once, few, many), or a class if it is expanded.

abundance: NA; d_gene: NA; v_gene: TRBV19; j_gene: TRBJ1-3; CDR3aa: CASRGRGSGNTIYF; CDR3nt: TGTGCCAGTAGGGGCCGGGGCTCTGGAAACACCATATATTTT
abundance: NA; d_gene: TRBD1; v_gene: TRBV15; j_gene: TRBJ2-7; CDR3aa: CATSRAGTGAYEQYF; CDR3nt: TGTGCCACCAGCAGGGCCGGGACAGGGGCCTACGAGCAGTACTTC
abundance: few; d_gene: NA; v_gene: TRBV27; j_gene: TRBJ1-6; CDR3aa: CASRRGPPSPLHF; CDR3nt: TGTGCCAGCCGGAGGGGACCCCCTTCACCCCTCCACTTT
abundance: NA; d_gene: NA; v_gene: TRBV5-1; j_gene: TRBJ2-1; CDR3aa: CASSLAVVPSYNEQFF; CDR3nt: TGCGCCAGCAGCTTGGCGGTGGTGCCCTCCTACAATGAGCAGTTCTTC
abundance: NA; d_gene: NA; v_gene: TRBV5-4; j_gene: TRBJ1-2; CDR3aa: CASSRERDGYTF; CDR3nt: TGTGCCAGCAGCCGGGAGCGGGATGGCTACACCTTC
abundance: NA; d_gene: TRBD1; v_gene: TRBV5-1; j_gene: TRBJ2-3; CDR3aa: CASTTGQLTDTQYF; CDR3nt: TGCGCCAGCACCACGGGACAGCTCACAGATACGCAGTATTTT
abundance: NA; d_gene: NA; v_gene: TRBV2; j_gene: TRBJ1-1; CDR3aa: CASSASVGGRNTEAFF; CDR3nt: TGTGCCAGCAGTGCGAGCGTTGGAGGTCGGAACACTGAAGCTTTCTTT
abundance: NA; d_gene: NA; v_gene: TRBV13; j_gene: TRBJ1-5; CDR3aa: CAARGNLPHF; CDR3nt: TGTGCCGCAAGAGGGAACCTTCCGCATTTT
abundance: few; d_gene: NA; v_gene: TRBV18; j_gene: TRBJ1-1; CDR3aa: CASSPSRADLNTEAFF; CDR3nt: TGTGCCAGCTCACCGTCCAGAGCGGACCTGAACACTGAAGCTTTCTTT
abundance: NA; d_gene: NA; v_gene: TRBV6-6; j_gene: TRBJ1-3; CDR3aa: CASSTKAPGSGNTIYF; CDR3nt: TGTGCCAGCAGTACAAAGGCCCCAGGGTCTGGAAACACCATATATTTT